The TCR beta chain under discussion was sequenced for a study of cytomegalovirus exposure and HLA in healthy donors. Study conclusions and caveats: Sequence variants that were highly shared formed a cluster that was likely a sequencing artifact.

Note on this clone: Its antigen is unidentified.

The germline V gene has CDR1 MNHNS and CDR2 SASEGT. The CDR3 runs to 15 residues. Germline trimming cut 9 bases from V and 8 bases from J; bases unmatched to any gene: 15. The PCR contained 60 Vbeta and 13 Jbeta primers. Clones were sequenced by immunoSEQ multiplex PCR, and TCRdb holds only the in-frame ones, with some missing. In the table there are around 200,000 clones, just under 70% of which are singletons. The origin of this receptor is a man aged 35-49 years in good health and CMV-seropositive. Material: PBMCs. The V and J genes are TRBV6-1 and TRBJ1-4; 7 bases line up with TRBD1. CDR3: CASTARRDSQEKLFF. CDR3 DNA sequence: TGTGCCAGTACGGCCCGGCGGGACAGCCAGGAAAAACTGTTTTTT.